A selection of T cell receptor beta chains follows, all from one sample in a study of T cell responses to AZD1222 COVID-19 vaccine. Profiled with immunoSEQ multiplex PCR; TCRdb holds only in-frame clones, not every one. Of under 200,000 clones in the sample, around 95% were seen once. The input for sequencing was peripheral blood, taken on day 0 of AZD1222 vaccination. The receptors come from an adult in good health. CDR3s include the opening cysteine and the closing phenylalanine or tryptophan. Fields, in order: clone size, J gene, D gene, V gene, CDR3 protein, CDR3 DNA. A D gene is named only where the DNA matches it firmly. Size is stated for part of the rows, as once, few or many counts, or as a class when the clone is expanded.

abundance: -; j_gene: TRBJ1-1; d_gene: TRBD1; v_gene: TRBV2; CDR3aa: CASSADRDTEAFF; CDR3nt: TGTGCCAGCAGCGCGGACAGGGACACTGAAGCTTTCTTT
abundance: -; j_gene: TRBJ1-4; d_gene: -; v_gene: TRBV7-9; CDR3aa: CASRTGNEKLFF; CDR3nt: TGTGCCAGCAGAACAGGAAATGAAAAACTGTTTTTT
abundance: -; j_gene: TRBJ2-7; d_gene: -; v_gene: TRBV24-1; CDR3aa: CATSDSGRTNSYEQYF; CDR3nt: TGTGCCACCAGTGATTCTGGAAGGACGAACTCCTACGAGCAGTACTTC
abundance: -; j_gene: TRBJ1-5; d_gene: -; v_gene: TRBV19; CDR3aa: CASSIEGSQPQHF; CDR3nt: TGTGCCAGTAGTATAGAGGGAAGTCAGCCCCAGCATTTT
abundance: -; j_gene: TRBJ1-5; d_gene: -; v_gene: TRBV2; CDR3aa: CASRLQPDANQPQHF; CDR3nt: TGTGCCAGCAGGTTACAGCCGGATGCGAATCAGCCCCAGCATTTT
abundance: -; j_gene: TRBJ1-1; d_gene: TRBD1; v_gene: TRBV14; CDR3aa: CASSPYGTGTFGAFF; CDR3nt: TGTGCCAGCAGCCCTTACGGGACAGGGACGTTCGGGGCTTTCTTT
abundance: -; j_gene: TRBJ1-6; d_gene: -; v_gene: TRBV19; CDR3aa: CASSDLWDSPLHF; CDR3nt: TGTGCCAGTAGTGACCTCTGGGATTCACCCCTCCACTTT
abundance: -; j_gene: TRBJ2-2; d_gene: TRBD2; v_gene: TRBV29-1; CDR3aa: CSVEDPQRGATGELFF; CDR3nt: TGCAGCGTTGAAGATCCCCAGCGGGGGGCCACCGGGGAGCTGTTTTTT
abundance: -; j_gene: TRBJ2-1; d_gene: TRBD2; v_gene: TRBV5-1; CDR3aa: CASSLDPGGEQFF; CDR3nt: TGCGCCAGCAGCTTGGACCCGGGAGGAGAGCAGTTCTTC
abundance: -; j_gene: TRBJ1-2; d_gene: TRBD1; v_gene: TRBV5-4; CDR3aa: CASSFRTGHYGYTF; CDR3nt: TGTGCCAGCAGCTTTCGGACAGGCCACTATGGCTACACCTTC
abundance: -; j_gene: TRBJ1-1; d_gene: -; v_gene: TRBV27; CDR3aa: CASSRRENTEAFF; CDR3nt: TGTGCCAGCAGTCGTCGCGAGAACACTGAAGCTTTCTTT
abundance: -; j_gene: TRBJ1-4; d_gene: -; v_gene: TRBV5-6; CDR3aa: CASSSRGPQTEKLFF; CDR3nt: TGTGCCAGCAGCTCCCGTGGACCACAGACGGAAAAACTGTTTTTT
abundance: few; j_gene: TRBJ1-1; d_gene: TRBD1; v_gene: TRBV6-5; CDR3aa: CASRMTGENTEAFF; CDR3nt: TGTGCCAGCAGAATGACAGGGGAGAACACTGAAGCTTTCTTT
abundance: -; j_gene: TRBJ1-1; d_gene: -; v_gene: TRBV7-9; CDR3aa: CASSRGKTKAFF; CDR3nt: TGTGCCAGCAGCCGAGGGAAAACGAAAGCTTTCTTT
abundance: once; j_gene: TRBJ1-2; d_gene: -; v_gene: TRBV5-5; CDR3aa: CASSPPRANYGYTF; CDR3nt: TGTGCCAGCAGCCCCCCTCGCGCGAACTATGGCTACACCTTC
abundance: -; j_gene: TRBJ2-6; d_gene: TRBD1; v_gene: TRBV30; CDR3aa: CAWSVQGAPGANVLTF; CDR3nt: TGTGCCTGGAGTGTACAGGGGGCACCTGGGGCCAACGTCCTGACTTTC
abundance: once; j_gene: TRBJ2-7; d_gene: -; v_gene: TRBV28; CDR3aa: CASSFVTGEQYF; CDR3nt: TGTGCCAGCAGTTTTGTGACGGGCGAGCAGTACTTC
abundance: once; j_gene: TRBJ1-3; d_gene: -; v_gene: TRBV9; CDR3aa: CASSEEGNSGNTIYF; CDR3nt: TGTGCCAGCAGCGAGGAGGGGAACTCTGGAAACACCATATATTTT
abundance: -; j_gene: TRBJ1-1; d_gene: -; v_gene: TRBV5-1; CDR3aa: CASSLVSGEAFF; CDR3nt: TGCGCCAGCAGCTTGGTCTCCGGCGAAGCTTTCTTT
abundance: -; j_gene: TRBJ1-2; d_gene: -; v_gene: TRBV19; CDR3aa: CASSMWPGDLKGYTF; CDR3nt: TGTGCCAGTAGTATGTGGCCGGGTGACCTAAAAGGCTACACCTTC
abundance: once; j_gene: TRBJ2-3; d_gene: -; v_gene: TRBV28; CDR3aa: CASSLQGPATDTQYF; CDR3nt: TGTGCCAGCAGTTTACAAGGCCCGGCCACAGATACGCAGTATTTT
abundance: -; j_gene: TRBJ1-3; d_gene: -; v_gene: TRBV18; CDR3aa: CASSPQPRVAGNTIYF; CDR3nt: TGTGCCAGCTCACCACAGCCTCGGGTAGCTGGAAACACCATATATTTT
abundance: -; j_gene: TRBJ2-7; d_gene: -; v_gene: TRBV12-5; CDR3aa: CASGPHDISYEQYF; CDR3nt: TGTGCTAGTGGCCCGCACGACATTTCCTACGAGCAGTACTTC
abundance: -; j_gene: TRBJ2-7; d_gene: -; v_gene: TRBV27; CDR3aa: CASSQEQTYEQYF; CDR3nt: TGTGCCAGCAGTCAGGAACAGACCTACGAGCAGTACTTC
abundance: -; j_gene: TRBJ2-3; d_gene: -; v_gene: TRBV18; CDR3aa: CASSPARDRYDTQYF; CDR3nt: TGTGCCAGCTCACCAGCCCGGGATCGGTACGATACGCAGTATTTT
abundance: -; j_gene: TRBJ2-1; d_gene: TRBD2; v_gene: TRBV7-9; CDR3aa: CASSLIAGPSYNEQFF; CDR3nt: TGTGCCAGCAGTCTTATAGCGGGCCCCTCCTACAATGAGCAGTTCTTC
abundance: -; j_gene: TRBJ2-2; d_gene: -; v_gene: TRBV9; CDR3aa: CASSTQPGREDTGELFF; CDR3nt: TGTGCCAGCAGCACCCAACCGGGTCGAGAAGACACCGGGGAGCTGTTTTTT
abundance: -; j_gene: TRBJ2-4; d_gene: -; v_gene: TRBV7-8; CDR3aa: CASSLGLLGAKNIQYF; CDR3nt: TGTGCCAGCAGCCTGGGACTTCTGGGAGCCAAAAACATTCAGTACTTC
abundance: -; j_gene: TRBJ2-1; d_gene: -; v_gene: TRBV11-1; CDR3aa: CASSSGWGSEEQFF; CDR3nt: TGTGCCAGCAGCTCCGGGTGGGGCTCCGAGGAGCAGTTCTTC
abundance: -; j_gene: TRBJ2-4; d_gene: -; v_gene: TRBV5-5; CDR3aa: CASSLNDLAKNIQYF; CDR3nt: TGTGCCAGCAGCTTGAATGATCTAGCCAAAAACATTCAGTACTTC
abundance: -; j_gene: TRBJ2-7; d_gene: -; v_gene: TRBV5-5; CDR3aa: CASSLNVGEQYF; CDR3nt: TGTGCCAGCAGCTTAAATGTGGGCGAGCAGTACTTC
abundance: -; j_gene: TRBJ2-3; d_gene: -; v_gene: TRBV6-6; CDR3aa: CASSKDTQYF; CDR3nt: TGTGCCAGCAGTAAAGATACGCAGTATTTT
abundance: -; j_gene: TRBJ1-4; d_gene: -; v_gene: TRBV5-1; CDR3aa: CASSVGTVTEKLFF; CDR3nt: TGCGCCAGCAGCGTTGGGACTGTCACCGAAAAACTGTTTTTT
abundance: -; j_gene: TRBJ2-3; d_gene: TRBD2; v_gene: TRBV19; CDR3aa: CASSLSGGSTDTQYF; CDR3nt: TGTGCCAGTAGTCTTTCGGGGGGGAGCACAGATACGCAGTATTTT
abundance: -; j_gene: TRBJ2-1; d_gene: TRBD2; v_gene: TRBV27; CDR3aa: CASSATSPSYNEQFF; CDR3nt: TGTGCCAGCAGTGCGACTAGCCCCTCCTACAATGAGCAGTTCTTC
abundance: -; j_gene: TRBJ2-7; d_gene: -; v_gene: TRBV27; CDR3aa: CASRQPGRSYEQYF; CDR3nt: TGTGCCAGCAGACAGCCGGGGCGCTCCTACGAGCAGTACTTC
abundance: -; j_gene: TRBJ2-3; d_gene: TRBD1; v_gene: TRBV19; CDR3aa: CASSQRDRGWREATDTQYF; CDR3nt: TGTGCCAGTAGCCAACGGGACAGGGGTTGGCGGGAGGCCACAGATACGCAGTATTTT
abundance: -; j_gene: TRBJ1-1; d_gene: TRBD1; v_gene: TRBV10-3; CDR3aa: CAISEGQGLNTEAFF; CDR3nt: TGTGCCATCAGTGAAGGACAGGGATTGAACACTGAAGCTTTCTTT
abundance: once; j_gene: TRBJ2-7; d_gene: -; v_gene: TRBV27; CDR3aa: CASSLDGGSYEQYF; CDR3nt: TGTGCCAGCAGCTTAGACGGGGGCTCCTACGAGCAGTACTTC
abundance: -; j_gene: TRBJ1-2; d_gene: -; v_gene: TRBV5-1; CDR3aa: CASSVTVANYGYTF; CDR3nt: TGCGCCAGCAGCGTGACAGTAGCTAACTATGGCTACACCTTC
abundance: -; j_gene: TRBJ1-1; d_gene: -; v_gene: TRBV7-9; CDR3aa: CASSLILRPNFEAFF; CDR3nt: TGTGCCAGCAGCTTAATTTTGAGGCCGAATTTTGAAGCTTTCTTT
abundance: -; j_gene: TRBJ1-1; d_gene: -; v_gene: TRBV5-1; CDR3aa: CASSPYPGERTEAFF; CDR3nt: TGCGCCAGCAGCCCCTATCCGGGGGAGCGGACTGAAGCTTTCTTT
abundance: once; j_gene: TRBJ1-5; d_gene: -; v_gene: TRBV28; CDR3aa: CASRTSRVNQPQHF; CDR3nt: TGTGCCAGCAGAACTTCCCGCGTGAATCAGCCCCAGCATTTT
abundance: few; j_gene: TRBJ1-1; d_gene: TRBD1; v_gene: TRBV19; CDR3aa: CASIAGGTEAFF; CDR3nt: TGTGCCAGTATAGCAGGGGGCACTGAAGCTTTCTTT
abundance: -; j_gene: TRBJ1-3; d_gene: -; v_gene: TRBV19; CDR3aa: CASSLVGPGNTIYF; CDR3nt: TGTGCCAGTAGTTTAGTGGGGCCTGGAAACACCATATATTTT
abundance: -; j_gene: TRBJ1-6; d_gene: -; v_gene: TRBV1; CDR3aa: CTSSRPGPPRSPLHF; CDR3nt: TGCACCAGCAGCCGCCCCGGGCCGCCACGGTCACCCCTCCACTTT
abundance: -; j_gene: TRBJ2-1; d_gene: -; v_gene: TRBV6-5; CDR3aa: CASTPWRENNNEQFF; CDR3nt: TGTGCCAGCACCCCATGGAGGGAGAACAACAATGAGCAGTTCTTC
abundance: -; j_gene: TRBJ2-7; d_gene: -; v_gene: TRBV11-2; CDR3aa: CASSRPGSRQRGNEQYF; CDR3nt: TGTGCCAGCAGCCGACCCGGGAGCAGGCAGAGAGGCAACGAGCAGTACTTC
abundance: -; j_gene: TRBJ1-1; d_gene: TRBD1; v_gene: TRBV10-3; CDR3aa: CAISLVPGQGATEAFF; CDR3nt: TGTGCCATCAGCCTCGTTCCGGGACAGGGGGCCACTGAAGCTTTCTTT
abundance: -; j_gene: TRBJ2-7; d_gene: TRBD2; v_gene: TRBV9; CDR3aa: CASSAGLAGVVYEQYF; CDR3nt: TGTGCCAGCAGCGCGGGACTAGCGGGAGTAGTCTACGAGCAGTACTTC
abundance: few; j_gene: TRBJ2-7; d_gene: -; v_gene: TRBV19; CDR3aa: CASSPRQKGTPGEQYF; CDR3nt: TGTGCCAGTAGTCCCCGCCAAAAAGGGACCCCGGGGGAGCAGTACTTC
abundance: -; j_gene: TRBJ1-3; d_gene: -; v_gene: TRBV7-9; CDR3aa: CASSLSGHRENTIYF; CDR3nt: TGTGCCAGCAGCTTATCCGGCCACAGGGAGAACACCATATATTTT
abundance: -; j_gene: TRBJ1-2; d_gene: TRBD1; v_gene: TRBV11-3; CDR3aa: CASSPRDRVPGGYTF; CDR3nt: TGTGCCAGCAGCCCCCGGGACAGGGTTCCGGGGGGCTACACCTTC
abundance: -; j_gene: TRBJ1-2; d_gene: TRBD1; v_gene: TRBV28; CDR3aa: CATNTGGSGYTF; CDR3nt: TGTGCCACCAATACAGGGGGAAGTGGCTACACCTTC
abundance: -; j_gene: TRBJ1-5; d_gene: -; v_gene: TRBV5-5; CDR3aa: CASSFGNQPQHF; CDR3nt: TGTGCCAGCAGCTTTGGAAATCAGCCCCAGCATTTT
abundance: -; j_gene: TRBJ1-5; d_gene: -; v_gene: TRBV3-1/TRBV3-2; CDR3aa: CASSGASGGNQPQHF; CDR3nt: TGTGCCAGCTCCGGCGCCTCCGGGGGCAATCAGCCCCAGCATTTT
abundance: -; j_gene: TRBJ2-2; d_gene: -; v_gene: TRBV28; CDR3aa: CASLLSGTGELFF; CDR3nt: TGTGCCAGCTTACTTTCAGGCACCGGGGAGCTGTTTTTT
abundance: -; j_gene: TRBJ2-3; d_gene: TRBD2; v_gene: TRBV29-1; CDR3aa: CSVAPHSGRLTDTQYF; CDR3nt: TGCAGTGTAGCTCCCCATAGCGGGAGGTTAACAGATACGCAGTATTTT
abundance: -; j_gene: TRBJ1-2; d_gene: -; v_gene: TRBV5-1; CDR3aa: CASSLDRSYGYTF; CDR3nt: TGCGCCAGCAGCTTAGACAGAAGCTATGGCTACACCTTC
abundance: -; j_gene: TRBJ2-1; d_gene: -; v_gene: TRBV9; CDR3aa: CASSVRLGDEQFF; CDR3nt: TGTGCCAGCAGCGTCCGACTGGGAGATGAGCAGTTCTTC